This T cell receptor (beta chain) is from a study of CD8 T cells in ankylosing spondylitis (dated by TCRdb to 2017 to 2019). General notes on the study: The study profiled T cell receptor beta repertoires in healthy donors and ankylosing spondylitis patients to find disease-linked TCR variants. The full study cohort was made up of about 25 ankylosing spondylitis patients and approximately 100 healthy donors. Peripheral blood samples were taken, and synovial fluid was additionally collected from ankylosing spondylitis patients.

Points the paper makes about the study in general: Some TCR beta motif variants had previously been reported in synovial fluid and blood of reactive arthritis patients, which suggested common disease-initiation mechanisms. A TCR beta motif made up of eight highly homologous amino acid variants appeared to be characteristic of blood from ankylosing spondylitis patients. According to the report, matched synovial fluid samples from ankylosing spondylitis patients were significantly enriched for the disease-linked clones. A CD8+ phenotype was shown by the disease-linked clones, which were found at relatively low frequencies in peripheral blood.

There are 12 amino acids in the CDR3, from cysteine to phenylalanine inclusive. Only the CDR3 part of the read is kept: 36 bases, read in frame from the first base. Trimming removed 5 bases from V and 5 bases from J, leaving 9 bases between the germline ends. CDR1 and CDR2 (MDHEN, SYDVKM) derive from the germline V gene. A word on this clonotype: What antigen it recognizes has not been identified. Per-nucleotide qualities are absent, and no much larger clonotype sits a single base away.

TCRdb records Illumina HiSeq 2500 as the sequencer. Quantitative 5'-RACE with molecular barcodes was used to prepare TCR beta libraries. The original methods were these. A new computational method, built on a probabilistic model of VDJ rearrangement, was used to identify disease-linked TCR variants. TCRdb trimmed the raw reads at Q25, called clones with MiXCR and kept productive beta chains. Rows with one shared CDR3 protein collapse into an entry with the most common genes and DNA. TCRdb, not the original authors, processed these V and J calls. The table for this sample lists 750,000 to 850,000 distinct CDR3 sequences; about 12% of them were counted only once. 0.51% of the sample is in the top ten clones.

The clonotype originates from a male donor with ankylosing spondylitis. Input material: blood, either unsorted or a sorted T cell fraction (not recorded which). Rearrangement joined TRBV28 to TRBJ2-5; 6 matching bases give a weak D call of TRBD2. At the DNA level, the sequence is TGTGCCAGCAGTAGGAGGGCGGAGACCCAGTACTTC. Its protein reads: CASSRRAETQYF.